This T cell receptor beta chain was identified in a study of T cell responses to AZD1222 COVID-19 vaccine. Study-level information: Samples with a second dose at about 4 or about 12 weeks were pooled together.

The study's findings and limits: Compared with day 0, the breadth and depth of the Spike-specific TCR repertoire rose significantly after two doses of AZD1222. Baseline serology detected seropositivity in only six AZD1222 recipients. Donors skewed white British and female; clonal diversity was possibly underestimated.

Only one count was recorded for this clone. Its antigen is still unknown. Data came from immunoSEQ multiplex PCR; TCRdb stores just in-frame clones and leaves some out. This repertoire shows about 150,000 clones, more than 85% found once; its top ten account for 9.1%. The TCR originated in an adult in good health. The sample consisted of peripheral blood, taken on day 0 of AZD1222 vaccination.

CDR3 DNA sequence: TGTGCCAGCAGCTATCAGGGGGGATATGGCTACACCTTC. Translated: CASSYQGGYGYTF. The chain carries TRBV7-9 and TRBJ1-2, with 7 bases lining up with TRBD1. The CDR3 contains 13 residues. Germline lookup yields CDR1 SEHNR and CDR2 FQNEAQ (reference sequence). Trimming removed 4 bases from V and 5 bases from J; junction bases left unmatched: 4.